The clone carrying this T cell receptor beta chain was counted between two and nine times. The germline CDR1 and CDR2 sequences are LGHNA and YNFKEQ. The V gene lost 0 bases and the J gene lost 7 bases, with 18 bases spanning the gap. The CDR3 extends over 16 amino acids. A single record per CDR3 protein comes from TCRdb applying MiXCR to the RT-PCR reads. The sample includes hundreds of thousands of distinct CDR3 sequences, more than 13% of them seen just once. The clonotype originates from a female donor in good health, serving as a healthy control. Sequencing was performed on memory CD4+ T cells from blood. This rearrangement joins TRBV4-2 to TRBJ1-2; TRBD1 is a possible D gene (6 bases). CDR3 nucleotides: TGTGCCAGCAGCCAAGACTGGACGGGACACCGCTTTGGCTACACCTTC. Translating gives CASSQDWTGHRFGYTF.